This T cell receptor (beta chain) was sequenced in a study of blood T cells in healthy people across ages. Notes on this clonotype: An end of the junction does not agree with germline; a read error may underlie this.

The use of a sample-barcoded 5' primer and a J-beta primer mix characterized a second PCR of about 7 to 12 cycles. TCRdb recomputed calls from the 5' RACE reads with MiXCR, one row per CDR3 protein. Of around 1,000,000 distinct CDR3 sequences listed, approximately 25% are singletons. This CDR3 has 18 residues. The germline gives CDR1 SSHAT, CDR2 FNYEAQ (reference sequence). The sample was also linked to a second study, of T cells of mothers and their children.

The sequencing input was blood. The chain uses TRBV7-7 and TRBJ2-2; 11 bases line up with TRBD2. This TCR came from a girl under 10 years old in good health. The CDR3 DNA reads TGTGCTAGCAGCTTAGTTGGGACTAGCGGAACGAACACCGGGGAGCTGTTTTTT. Translating it yields CASSLVGTSGTNTGELFF.